This note documents a single T cell receptor beta chain sequence. This entry comes from a study of shared clonotypes between healthy human individuals. Study-level background: The people who gave samples were a couple of women and a few men aged 18 to 49.

Clones were sequenced by immunoSEQ multiplex PCR, and TCRdb holds only the in-frame ones, with some missing. This table holds 2 million to 2.5 million clones, about 94% found once. Trimming at V came to 6 bases and at J to 7 bases, leaving 4 bases not matched to a gene. The CDR3 contains 13 residues. Germline V lookup: CDR1 SEHNR, CDR2 FQNEAQ (reference sequence). The clonotype was recovered from a young man in good health. The sequenced material came from naive CD4+ T cells sorted from blood. The subset here: CD45RA+ positively selected. The chain is built from TRBV7-9 and TRBJ2-1; 9 bases line up with TRBD2. The CDR3 DNA sequence: TGTGCCAGCAGACCTAGCGGGGAGAATGAGCAGTTCTTC. Its translation: CASRPSGENEQFF.